This passage covers 32 T cell receptor beta chains from one sample sequenced in a study of blood T cell repertoires in COVID-19. The table came from immunoSEQ multiplex PCR; TCRdb's copy has only in-frame clones and leaves some out. The sample contains about 200,000 clones, approximately 86% of which appear only once. Sequencing was performed on PBMCs or T cells enriched from blood (not recorded which). The origin of the receptors is a woman in her 30s who had been exposed to COVID-19.

The gene calls are TRBV29-1 and TRBJ1-1; perhaps TRBD1 as D (6 bases). The germline V gene encodes CDR1 SQVTM and CDR2 ANQGSEA. Trimming removed 7 bases at V and 1 base at J, with 25 bases between. The CDR3 has 17 residues. The CDR3 reads CSARLPQGTLRNTEAFF. DNA for the CDR3: TGCAGCGCCCGCCTTCCACAAGGGACACTCAGGAACACTGAAGCTTTCTTT.

The chain has TRBV11-2 and TRBJ2-2, with 9 bases fitting TRBD2. Losses at the gene ends were 1 base for V and 4 bases for J; bases not matched to a gene: 7. The germline CDR1 and CDR2 sequences are SGHAT and FQNNGV. CDR3 length: 17 residues. In DNA, the CDR3 is TGTGCCAGCAGCTTAGTAGGTAGCGGGGGACCCACCGGGGAGCTGTTTTTT. It is translated as CASSLVGSGGPTGELFF.

In this sample, this clone turned up a few times. The rearrangement links TRBV18 to TRBJ1-1, with a tentative D call TRBD1 (6 bases). Germline CDR1 and CDR2: KGHSH and LQKENI. Trimming stripped 4 bases from V and 2 bases from J, with 14 bases between. This CDR3 comprises 15 residues. The DNA of the CDR3 is TGTGCCAGCTCACGGCAGGGGTCCCATAACACTGAAGCTTTCTTT. As protein: CASSRQGSHNTEAFF.

The rearrangement links TRBV5-4 to TRBJ1-4, with TRBD1 matching over 9 bases. Germline CDR1 reads SGHNT; CDR2 reads YYREEE (reference sequence). This CDR3 contains 16 residues. Trimming at V came to 0 bases and at J to 5 bases, leaving 5 bases not matched to a gene. The CDR3 sequence is CASSLDTGGLNEKLFF. In DNA form, the CDR3 reads TGTGCCAGCAGCTTGGACACAGGGGGCCTAAATGAAAAACTGTTTTTT.

CDR3 in amino acids: CASSLRGSGGASYEQYF. The CDR3 DNA reads as TGTGCCAGCAGCTTAAGGGGGTCAGGGGGCGCTTCCTACGAGCAGTACTTC. The V and J genes are TRBV7-8 and TRBJ2-7; the match to TRBD1 covers 8 bases. The ends lost 2 bases at V and 1 base at J; junction bases unmatched: 10. The CDR3 consists of 17 residues. Germline V gene lookup returns CDR1 SGHVS and CDR2 FQNEAQ.

This chain joins TRBV27 and TRBJ2-2; D is undetermined. V lost 7 bases and J 6 bases, leaving 12 bases between the germline ends. The V gene's germline CDR1 is MNHEY and CDR2 SMNVEV (reference sequence). The CDR3 runs 13 residues. The CDR3 bases are TGTGCCAGCAAAATGATTGTAGCCGGGGAGCTGTTTTTT. Its translation is CASKMIVAGELFF.

The chain carries TRBV28 and TRBJ1-5; D perhaps matches TRBD1 (6 bases). The CDR3 runs to 17 residues. Trimming stripped 6 bases from V and 0 bases from J, with 18 bases between. Germline values: CDR1 MDHEN, CDR2 SYDVKM. This CDR3 reads CASSITNGQYSNQPQHF. CDR3 DNA: TGTGCCAGCAGCATCACAAATGGACAGTATAGCAATCAGCCCCAGCATTTT. Together with reference TRBV28 and TRBJ1-5, the CDR3 gives the full variable domain: DVKVTQSSRYLVKRTGEKVFLECVQDMDHENMFWYRQDPGLGLRLIYFSYDVKMKEKGDIPEGYSVSREKKERFSLILESASTNQTSMYLCASSITNGQYSNQPQHFGDGTRLSIL.

The rearrangement uses TRBV11-3 and TRBJ2-2; 11 bases agree with TRBD1. This CDR3 region has 15 residues. Germline-derived CDR1 and CDR2 are SGHNT and YENEEA. V lost 5 bases, J lost 4 bases, and 3 bases stayed unmatched. The CDR3 sequence: CASSPGQGATGELFF. The DNA for the CDR3 is TGTGCCAGCAGCCCCGGACAGGGGGCCACCGGGGAGCTGTTTTTT.

V and J are TRBV7-2 and TRBJ1-3; D gene ambiguous. In germline, CDR1 is SGHTA, CDR2 FQGNSA. The CDR3 spans 16 residues. Deletions cut 2 bases from V and 0 bases from J, with 11 bases between. CDR3 sequence reads: CASSLWGGFSGNTIYF. CDR3 sequence (DNA): TGTGCCAGCAGCTTATGGGGAGGGTTCTCTGGAAACACCATATATTTT.

The chain is built from TRBV29-1 and TRBJ2-7; 9 nucleotides match TRBD1. In germline, CDR1 is SQVTM, CDR2 ANQGSEA. The CDR3 is 12 residues long. Trimming cost V 7 bases and J 5 bases; bases outside gene matches: 6. This chain's CDR3 is CSALTGGDEQYF. CDR3 bases: TGCAGCGCTTTGACAGGGGGTGACGAGCAGTACTTC.

The genes are TRBV27 and TRBJ2-1; 9 nucleotides match TRBD2. The CDR3 contains 15 residues. Germline assignment: CDR1 MNHEY and CDR2 SMNVEV (reference sequence). V gave up 5 bases and J gave up 10 bases; unmatched junction bases: 12. In nucleotides, the CDR3 is TGTGCCAGCAGTATCTTAGCGGGGGCGGCGTTGGAGCAGTTCTTC. This encodes CASSILAGAALEQFF.

This clone came up once. The chain is built from TRBV19 and TRBJ2-7, with 7 positions matching TRBD2. Per the germline V gene, CDR1 is LNHDA and CDR2 is SQIVND (reference sequence). With 4 bases clipped from V and 6 bases from J, the junction kept 12 bases outside the gene matches. There are 15 residues in the CDR3. CDR3 nucleotides: TGTGCCAGTAGTAGAAATTGGGCGGGGGTACGCGAGCAGTACTTC. Encoded protein: CASSRNWAGVREQYF.

The chain couples TRBV7-9 to TRBJ2-2; a weak D match, TRBD2 (7 bases). V was trimmed by 1 base and J by 7 bases, leaving 25 bases between them. The CDR3 length is 19 residues. CDR1 and CDR2 from the germline V gene are SEHNR and FQNEAQ (reference sequence). As DNA, the CDR3 is TGTGCCAGCAGCTTAGATTTGTGGCGGGGGCGTCGTCTGGACGGGGAGCTGTTTTTT. It is translated as CASSLDLWRGRRLDGELFF. Complete variable domain (other parts from reference TRBV7-9 and TRBJ2-2): DTGVSQNPRHKITKRGQNVTFRCDPISEHNRLYWYRQTLGQGPEFLTYFQNEAQLEKSRLLSDRFSAERPKGSFSTLEIQRTEQGDSAMYLCASSLDLWRGRRLDGELFFGEGSRLTVL.

The gene calls are TRBV18 and TRBJ2-7; 9 positions match TRBD2. J gave up 6 bases and V 3 bases, and 3 bases lay outside the gene matches. Germline CDR1 is KGHSH and CDR2 is LQKENI. This CDR3 is built from 13 residues. CDR3 residues: CASSPGTSREQYF. The CDR3 DNA reads TGTGCCAGCTCACCCGGGACTAGCCGCGAGCAGTACTTC.

This chain joins TRBV24-1 and TRBJ2-1; D is possibly TRBD1 (6 bases). V was cut by 5 bases and J by 0 bases, with 10 bases left in between. The V gene's germline CDR1 is KGHDR and CDR2 SFDVKD. The CDR3 has 15 residues. The DNA of the CDR3 is TGTGCCACCAGTGGGGCCAGGGGCTCCTACAATGAGCAGTTCTTC. As protein: CATSGARGSYNEQFF.

The chain has TRBV7-8 and TRBJ1-1, with 10 bases identical to TRBD1. Trimming at V came to 2 bases and at J to 0 bases, leaving 3 bases not matched to a gene. This CDR3 region has 16 residues. CDR1 is SGHVS, CDR2 FQNEAQ, per germline. CDR3 coding DNA: TGTGCCAGCAGCTTATGGGACAGGGGACTGAACACTGAAGCTTTCTTT. This gives the protein CASSLWDRGLNTEAFF.

J is TRBJ2-2 and V is TRBV13; D might be TRBD1 (6 bases). Trimming removed 5 bases at V and 6 bases at J, with 10 bases between. This CDR3 has 13 residues. CDR1 is PRHDT, CDR2 FYEKMQ, per germline (reference sequence). CDR3 in amino acids: CASSLNRAGELFF. As DNA, the CDR3 is TGTGCCAGCAGCCTTAACAGGGCCGGGGAGCTGTTTTTT.

This rearrangement joins TRBV4-1 to TRBJ1-6; no firm D call. V lost 0 bases to trimming and J lost 8 bases, with 14 bases between them. The germline CDR1 and CDR2 sequences are MGHRA and YSYEKL. The CDR3 extends over 16 amino acids. The CDR3 DNA follows: TGCGCCAGCAGCCAAGATCGGAAGGGAGCGGATTCACCCCTCCACTTT. Translated: CASSQDRKGADSPLHF.

This clone was counted once. This chain uses TRBV11-2 with TRBJ1-4, with TRBD1 as a possible D gene (6 bases). V was shortened by 2 bases and J by 5 bases, with 9 bases between the two germline ends. Germline CDR1 SGHAT, CDR2 FQNNGV. The CDR3 sequence is 14 residues long. The CDR3 loop is CASSLRGGNEKLFF. The CDR3 DNA reads as TGTGCCAGCAGCTTAAGGGGGGGCAATGAAAAACTGTTTTTT.

This clone was detected only a few times. The chain links TRBV5-1 to TRBJ1-3; D ambiguous. Trimming pared 2 bases from V and 4 bases from J, leaving 10 bases between. CDR1 and CDR2 from the germline V gene are SGHRS and YFSETQ. The CDR3 spans 14 residues. The CDR3 nucleotides are TGCGCCAGCAGCTTAGGGAGAGAGGGAAACACCATATATTTT. Translated, it gives CASSLGREGNTIYF.

J is TRBJ2-1 and V is TRBV5-1; 7 nucleotides match TRBD1. Trimming cost V 0 bases and J 7 bases; bases outside gene matches: 7. In germline, CDR1 is SGHRS, CDR2 YFSETQ. This CDR3 is built from 15 residues. CDR3 loop: CASSLAAGGWNEQFF. The CDR3 nucleotides are TGCGCCAGCAGCTTGGCCGCAGGGGGATGGAATGAGCAGTTCTTC.

This clone was detected a few times. V usage is TRBV27 and J usage is TRBJ1-5; 9 nucleotides align to TRBD1. Germline assignment: CDR1 MNHEY and CDR2 SMNVEV (reference sequence). This CDR3 region has 15 residues. V lost 6 bases, J lost 0 bases, and 3 bases stayed unmatched. The CDR3 region is CASSPGQGSNQPQHF. DNA for the CDR3: TGTGCCAGCAGCCCGGGACAGGGTAGCAATCAGCCCCAGCATTTT.

This clone was seen a single time. J is TRBJ2-4 and V is TRBV6-5, with D maybe TRBD2 (5 bases). This CDR3 comprises 15 residues. Trimming took off 6 bases at V and 0 bases at J, with 12 bases between the two ends. Per the germline V gene, CDR1 is MNHEY and CDR2 is SVGAGI. The CDR3: CASREGDLAKNIQYF. CDR3 sequence (DNA): TGTGCCAGCAGAGAGGGAGACCTAGCCAAAAACATTCAGTACTTC.

The rearrangement joins TRBV3-1 (or the pseudogene TRBV3-2) to TRBJ1-2, with 7 bases matching TRBD1. Trimming cost V 5 bases and J 13 bases; bases outside gene matches: 13. The CDR3 has 13 residues. Germline V gene sequence: CDR1 LGHDT, CDR2 YNNKEL (reference sequence). CDR3 bases: TGTGCCAGCAGCACCCGCCCGCAGGGGGGATTCACCTTC. It encodes CASSTRPQGGFTF.

V and J are TRBV19 and TRBJ2-1; the match to TRBD2 covers 8 bases. The J segment lost 4 bases and the V segment lost 3 bases, leaving 11 bases of the junction unmatched. The CDR3 sequence is 17 residues long. Germline V gene lookup returns CDR1 LNHDA and CDR2 SQIVND (reference sequence). Written as DNA, the CDR3 is TGTGCCAGTAGTATTCTTAAGACCCGGGGGGGTTACAATGAGCAGTTCTTC. This translates into CASSILKTRGGYNEQFF.

The chain combines TRBV11-2 with TRBJ1-2, with 8 bases matching TRBD1. Germline V lookup: CDR1 SGHAT, CDR2 FQNNGV. The CDR3 runs 15 residues. V gave up 1 base and J gave up 8 bases; unmatched junction bases: 9. The CDR3 here is CASSLAVQGAMGYTF. CDR3 DNA: TGTGCCAGCAGCTTAGCCGTTCAGGGGGCTATGGGCTACACCTTC.

V and J are TRBV5-8 and TRBJ2-3; 11 bases are a match to TRBD1. Germline loops: CDR1 SGHTS, CDR2 YDEGEE. Unmatched junction bases numbered 0, after V lost 3 bases and J lost 6 bases. CDR3 length equals 13 residues. The CDR3 DNA reads as TGTGCCAGCAGCTGGGACAGGGGGGATACGCAGTATTTT. It is translated as CASSWDRGDTQYF.

The V gene is TRBV6-5, the J gene TRBJ2-1; TRBD2 is a possible D gene (6 bases). The CDR3 runs 11 residues. V was clipped by 0 bases and J by 14 bases, with 8 bases between them. The germline V gene encodes CDR1 MNHEY and CDR2 SVGAGI. In nucleotides, the CDR3 is TGTGCCAGCAGTTACTCAGGGGAGGAGTTCTTC. Translation gives CASSYSGEEFF.

The rearrangement uses TRBV19 and TRBJ2-1; 10 nucleotides agree with TRBD1. Germline values: CDR1 LNHDA, CDR2 SQIVND (reference sequence). Losses at the gene ends were 4 bases for V and 4 bases for J; bases not matched to a gene: 4. This CDR3 is built from 15 residues. The DNA of the CDR3 is TGTGCCAGTAGTAGCGACAGGGGGCTTTACAATGAGCAGTTCTTC. This codes for CASSSDRGLYNEQFF.

The chain is built from TRBV3-1 (or the pseudogene TRBV3-2) and TRBJ2-3; D might be TRBD2 (6 bases). With 1 base removed from V and 8 bases from J, the gap between germline ends came to 25 bases. Germline V gives CDR1 LGHDT, CDR2 YNNKEL (reference sequence). The CDR3 loop spans 18 amino acids. DNA for the CDR3: TGTGCCAGCAGCCAAGCATCCGGCGGGGCACCAAGAGCGGGTACGCAGTATTTT. Translating it yields CASSQASGGAPRAGTQYF.

The chain uses TRBV10-3 and TRBJ1-5, with a tentative D call TRBD1 (6 bases). Deletions cut 4 bases from V and 5 bases from J, with 9 bases between. Germline-derived CDR1 and CDR2 are ENHRY and SYGVKD. The CDR3 spans 13 residues. The CDR3 DNA is TGTGCCATCAGTGCGGGGGGCGATCAGCCCCAGCATTTT. Translating it yields CAISAGGDQPQHF.

V gene TRBV2 combines with J gene TRBJ1-2; D is perhaps TRBD1 (5 bases). V gave up 2 bases and J gave up 2 bases, with 12 bases separating them. This CDR3 comprises 15 residues. Germline CDR1 SNHLY, CDR2 FYNNEI. CDR3 region: CASSEKIWGNYGYTF. CDR3 DNA: TGTGCCAGCAGTGAAAAGATTTGGGGCAACTATGGCTACACCTTC.